One and the same sample provided the 14 T cell receptor beta chains below, sequenced in a study of T cells in localized non-small cell lung cancer. The method was immunoSEQ multiplex PCR; TCRdb's version includes in-frame clones alone and lacks a portion of them. The sample contains 130,000 or so clones, 89% of which appear only once. The sample here was peripheral blood, taken before any cancer treatment. The receptors here all came from a female donor at least 60 years old with stage I lung adenocarcinoma.

V gene TRBV9 combines with J gene TRBJ2-1, with 9 bases fitting TRBD2. CDR1 is SGDLS and CDR2 is YYNGEE in the germline V gene. The CDR3 is 17 residues long. Losses at the gene ends were 0 bases for V and 1 base for J; bases not matched to a gene: 5. CDR3 protein: CASSVGASGISYNEQFF. For the CDR3, the DNA is TGTGCCAGCAGCGTAGGGGCTAGCGGGATATCCTACAATGAGCAGTTCTTC.

This sequence joins TRBV5-1 and TRBJ1-2; TRBD1 matches at 8 bases. Looked up from germline, CDR1 is SGHRS and CDR2 is YFSETQ. Trimming at V came to 0 bases and at J to 8 bases, leaving 3 bases not matched to a gene. The CDR3 is made up of 13 amino acids. DNA of the CDR3: TGCGCCAGCAGCTTGGGACAGGGGTTAGGCTACACCTTC. It codes for CASSLGQGLGYTF.

V gene TRBV9 combines with J gene TRBJ1-5; TRBD1 might be the D (6 bases). Germline CDR1 and CDR2: SGDLS and YYNGEE. Trimming took off 0 bases at V and 3 bases at J, with 10 bases between the two ends. The CDR3 sequence is 15 residues long. This CDR3 reads CASSVGGADNQPQHF. CDR3 nucleotide sequence: TGTGCCAGCAGCGTAGGGGGGGCGGACAATCAGCCCCAGCATTTT.

The CDR3: CASSPGTSGRVYNEQFF. CDR3 DNA: TGTGCCAGCTCACCGGGGACTAGCGGGAGGGTCTACAATGAGCAGTTCTTC. The chain links TRBV18 to TRBJ2-1; 16 bases fit TRBD2. CDR1 KGHSH and CDR2 LQKENI come from the germline V gene. CDR3 length: 17 residues. Trimming removed 3 bases from V and 3 bases from J; junction bases left unmatched: 2.

The V and J genes are TRBV30 and TRBJ2-2; no reliable D call. The CDR3 loop spans 13 amino acids. The V end lost 3 bases, the J end lost 5 bases, and 10 bases lay between the germline ends. Germline V gives CDR1 GTSNPN, CDR2 SVGIG (reference sequence). The CDR3 DNA reads as TGTGCCTGGAGCCTCCTTAGGACCGGGGAGCTGTTTTTT. Translation: CAWSLLRTGELFF. The full variable domain, its missing parts supplied by reference TRBV30 and TRBJ2-2, is SQTIHQWPATLVQPVGSPLSLECTVEGTSNPNLYWYRQAAGRGLQLLFYSVGIGQISSEVPQNLSASRPQDRQFILSSKKLLLSDSGFYLCAWSLLRTGELFFGEGSRLTVL.

This chain links TRBV27 with TRBJ1-5; D may be TRBD1 (6 bases). The CDR3 contains 13 residues. Germline V gene data show CDR1 as MNHEY and CDR2 as SMNVEV (reference sequence). V lost 3 bases, J lost 4 bases, and 7 bases lay in between. CDR3 sequence reads: CASSFTGNQPQHF. In DNA, the CDR3 is TGTGCCAGCAGTTTCACAGGGAATCAGCCCCAGCATTTT.

The CDR3 nucleotides are TGTGCCATCAGTGGGAGGACTAGCGGGAGGAGTAAGGGTTTTATTGAGCAGTTCTTC. Residues: CAISGRTSGRSKGFIEQFF. The rearrangement links TRBV10-3 to TRBJ2-1; 14 bases map to TRBD2. Germline loops: CDR1 ENHRY, CDR2 SYGVKD. V gave up 4 bases and J gave up 9 bases; unmatched junction bases: 17. The CDR3 is 19 amino acids.

This clone was detected only once. This chain connects TRBV7-3 to TRBJ1-1, with 8 bases that match TRBD1. Germline assignment: CDR1 SGHTA and CDR2 FQGTGA. The CDR3 is 15 residues long. With V trimmed by 4 bases and J by 5 bases, 9 bases remained unmatched. CDR3: CASSSTGQGWTEAFF. As DNA, the CDR3 is TGTGCCAGCAGCTCCACAGGACAGGGTTGGACTGAAGCTTTCTTT.

This chain uses TRBV2 with TRBJ1-5, with 7 bases matching TRBD1. The CDR3 spans 14 residues. Germline trimming cut 7 bases from V and 7 bases from J; bases unmatched to any gene: 10. Germline V lookup: CDR1 SNHLY, CDR2 FYNNEI. CDR3 residues: CASTDGTATQPQHF. For the CDR3, the DNA is TGTGCCAGCACTGACGGGACAGCAACACAGCCCCAGCATTTT.

This clone was picked up one time. The chain joins TRBV28 to TRBJ2-4; D unclear. V lost 6 bases, J lost 1 base, and 13 bases lay in between. Germline V lookup: CDR1 MDHEN, CDR2 SYDVKM. This CDR3 has 15 residues. The CDR3 loop is CASRPHGRAKNIQYF. CDR3 nucleotides: TGTGCCAGCAGACCCCACGGACGGGCCAAAAACATTCAGTACTTC.

The V gene is TRBV19, the J gene TRBJ2-3; D remains unclear. Trimming took off 3 bases at V and 4 bases at J, with 5 bases between the two ends. The CDR3 loop spans 12 amino acids. Germline CDR1 LNHDA, CDR2 SQIVND (reference sequence). CDR3 nucleotides: TGTGCCAGTAGTATTATTCCAGATACGCAGTATTTT. This translates into CASSIIPDTQYF.

V and J are TRBV2 and TRBJ2-5; 15 nucleotides agree with TRBD2. V was clipped by 10 bases and J by 0 bases; unmatched bases: 6. The CDR3 covers 16 residues. The germline V gene has CDR1 SNHLY and CDR2 FYNNEI. The CDR3 loop reads CAIQGTSGRYQETQYF. The CDR3 nucleotides read TGTGCCATCCAAGGGACTAGCGGGAGGTACCAAGAGACCCAGTACTTC.

V usage is TRBV28 and J usage is TRBJ1-2; 7 bases fit TRBD1. The CDR3 contains 15 residues. The germline V gene encodes CDR1 MDHEN and CDR2 SYDVKM. V was pared by 6 bases and J by 4 bases, with 11 bases of the junction left unmatched. The CDR3 DNA follows: TGTGCCAGCAGGCTCCTGGAGGGGGCGTCCTATGGCTACACCTTC. This codes for CASRLLEGASYGYTF.

The chain employs TRBV4-2 and TRBJ2-7, with D perhaps matching TRBD2 (5 bases). Looked up from germline, CDR1 is LGHNA and CDR2 is YNFKEQ. CDR3 size: 17 residues. V was shortened by 0 bases and J by 0 bases, with 15 bases between the two germline ends. In DNA form, the CDR3 reads TGTGCCAGCAGCCAAGAAAGGGCTAGCTTACTCTCCTACGAGCAGTACTTC. It is translated as CASSQERASLLSYEQYF.